The rows below give T cell receptor beta chains drawn from one sample of a study of Ad26.COV2.S vaccination and SARS-CoV-2 variants. Libraries were prepared by immunoSEQ multiplex PCR; TCRdb keeps only in-frame clonotypes and omits some of them. The data contain around 400,000 clones, about four fifths of them seen just once; the ten biggest clones take up around 7.4%. Sequenced here: peripheral blood, sampled in a trial of Ad26.COV2.S vaccine versus placebo. The receptors here all came from a person between 18 and 65 years old who received the Ad26.COV2.S COVID-19 vaccine or a placebo. The CDR3 runs from the conserved cysteine through the conserved F or W. The D gene is left open where the match is weak. Some rows have no size entry. The others give once, few or many, or a class for an expanded clone.

CDR3aa	CDR3nt	v_gene	j_gene	abundance	d_gene
CASKHRGLTEQFF	TGTGCCAGCAAGCACAGGGGACTAACCGAGCAGTTCTTC	TRBV27	TRBJ2-1	NA	NA
CASSFTGRVNTEAFF	TGTGCCAGCAGCTTTACAGGGAGGGTGAACACTGAAGCTTTCTTT	TRBV9	TRBJ1-1	NA	NA
CAWSVRTRIDDEQFF	TGTGCCTGGAGTGTACGGACTAGGATTGATGATGAGCAGTTCTTC	TRBV30	TRBJ2-1	NA	TRBD2
CASSMANTEAFF	TGTGCCAGCTCAATGGCGAACACTGAAGCTTTCTTT	TRBV18	TRBJ1-1	NA	NA
CASSLVSSSFYEQYF	TGCGCCAGCAGCTTGGTCTCTTCTTCATTCTACGAGCAGTACTTC	TRBV5-1	TRBJ2-7	NA	NA
CASSSGGLYNEQFF	TGTGCCAGCAGCTCGGGGGGGCTCTACAATGAGCAGTTCTTC	TRBV7-3	TRBJ2-1	NA	TRBD2
CASSNRGRPPYEQYF	TGTGCCAGCAGCAACAGGGGGAGGCCCCCCTACGAGCAGTACTTC	TRBV2	TRBJ2-7	NA	TRBD1
CASSPQQGGENSPLHF	TGTGCCAGCTCACCACAACAGGGAGGAGAGAATTCACCCCTCCACTTT	TRBV18	TRBJ1-6	few	NA
CATSRVLAEGKNIQYF	TGTGCCACCAGCAGAGTCTTGGCGGAGGGCAAAAACATTCAGTACTTC	TRBV15	TRBJ2-4	NA	NA
CASSENRGVDTQYF	TGTGCCAGCTCCGAAAACAGGGGAGTGGATACGCAGTATTTT	TRBV18	TRBJ2-3	NA	TRBD1
CASRTRRVSFGEQYF	TGTGCCAGCAGGACCCGCAGGGTTTCCTTCGGCGAGCAGTACTTC	TRBV5-6	TRBJ2-7	NA	NA
CASNLAGTTNEQYF	TGCGCCAGCAACTTAGCGGGAACTACGAATGAGCAGTACTTC	TRBV10-2	TRBJ2-7	NA	TRBD2
CAITGGTGTEFYGYTF	TGTGCCATCACAGGCGGGACAGGGACCGAATTCTATGGCTACACCTTC	TRBV10-3	TRBJ1-2	NA	TRBD1
CASSISNQPQHF	TGTGCCAGTAGTATAAGCAATCAGCCCCAGCATTTT	TRBV19	TRBJ1-5	few	NA
CASSDGGSDTQYF	TGTGCCAGCAGCGACGGAGGCTCAGATACGCAGTATTTT	TRBV6-2/TRBV6-3	TRBJ2-3	NA	NA
CATDNGGEQYF	TGCGCCACCGACAATGGGGGAGAGCAGTACTTC	TRBV5-1	TRBJ2-7	NA	NA
CASRSSGGNTIYF	TGTGCCAGCAGATCCTCAGGTGGAAACACCATATATTTT	TRBV2	TRBJ1-3	few	NA
CASSQGLQAEAFF	TGTGCCAGCAGCCAAGGTTTACAGGCTGAAGCTTTCTTT	TRBV3-1/TRBV3-2	TRBJ1-1	few	NA
CASSQDGWDQPQHF	TGTGCCAGCAGCCAAGATGGGTGGGATCAGCCCCAGCATTTT	TRBV3-1/TRBV3-2	TRBJ1-5	NA	NA
CASSLAGSYEQYF	TGTGCCAGCAGCTTAGCGGGGTCCTACGAGCAGTACTTC	TRBV7-9	TRBJ2-7	once	NA
CATDAGGTGELFF	TGTGCCACAGATGCAGGCGGAACCGGGGAGCTGTTTTTT	TRBV24-1	TRBJ2-2	NA	NA
CASSQDTGTGSYEQYF	TGCGCCAGCAGCCAAGATACTGGGACAGGGTCCTACGAGCAGTACTTC	TRBV4-3	TRBJ2-7	NA	TRBD1
CASSVPDRDGYTF	TGTGCCAGCAGCGTCCCTGACAGGGATGGCTACACCTTC	TRBV9	TRBJ1-2	NA	TRBD1
CASTSLGGFSGNTIYF	TGTGCCAGCACCTCCCTAGGGGGTTTCTCTGGAAACACCATATATTTT	TRBV11-3	TRBJ1-3	few	NA
CASGEADGNEQFF	TGTGCCAGCGGAGAGGCGGATGGGAATGAGCAGTTCTTC	TRBV11-1	TRBJ2-1	NA	NA
CASSLYGVVYGYTF	TGTGCCAGCAGCTTATACGGGGTTGTCTATGGCTACACCTTC	TRBV5-6	TRBJ1-2	NA	NA
CASSFTGTGSGYEQYF	TGTGCCAGCAGTTTTACCGGGACTGGGAGTGGGTACGAGCAGTACTTC	TRBV27	TRBJ2-7	once	NA
CASSLGNSGNTIYF	TGTGCCAGCAGCTTAGGAAACTCTGGAAACACCATATATTTT	TRBV7-2	TRBJ1-3	NA	NA
CASRTSGGTGELFF	TGTGCCAGCCGGACTAGCGGGGGCACCGGGGAGCTGTTTTTT	TRBV19	TRBJ2-2	NA	TRBD2
CATRAGQDFAFF	TGTGCCACAAGAGCGGGACAGGATTTCGCTTTCTTT	TRBV6-5	TRBJ1-1	NA	TRBD1
CATSDGQGFKDTQYF	TGTGCCACCAGTGACGGACAGGGATTCAAAGATACGCAGTATTTT	TRBV24-1	TRBJ2-3	NA	TRBD1